This T cell receptor (beta chain) was identified during a study of T cell responses to AZD1222 COVID-19 vaccine (dated by TCRdb to about 2021). Regarding the complete study: AZD1222 recipients with second doses at about 4 weeks or about 12 weeks were pooled, because spike-specific TCR depth and breadth did not differ between schedules. TCR sequencing was performed for 230 to 250 trial participants, of whom around 200 were given two doses of AZD1222 and some 26 were given two doses of MenACWY control vaccine. Trial participants were enrolled into age subgroups of 18-55, 56-69 and 70-plus years, which contained 148, 28 and 57 TCR-sequenced participants, respectively. Broader findings and caveats from the paper: CD4 TCRs associated with the vaccine covered the entire spike protein, and the dominant responses were in regions 160-218 and 743-854. No day 14 peak-response samples were available, so repertoires were characterized only after the peak T cell response. Only six AZD1222 recipients were SARS-CoV-2 seropositive at baseline, limiting conclusions about previously exposed vaccinees. In the small 56-69-year group, the increase in depth fell short of significance, most likely because of low power. After two AZD1222 doses, spike-specific TCR breadth and depth were significantly higher than at day 0 and than in MenACWY recipients. Participants were mostly white British and included more females than males, and it was suggested by the authors that clonal diversity may have been underestimated. Epitopes outside the regions mutated in the B.1.351 and B.1.1.7 variants were reportedly recognized by nearly half of the unique spike-specific TCRs.

The CDR3 regions of human TCRbeta chains were analyzed by immunosequencing. The paper's processing steps were these. Repertoire TCRs were matched against a reference library of SARS-CoV-2-specific TCRs generated with the MIRA antigen-specificity platform. Breadth was defined as the fraction of unique TCRs that were SARS-CoV-2-associated, and depth was defined as the fraction of total T cells that were SARS-CoV-2-associated. Each spike-specific TCR was assigned to its reactive spike region and to a CD4 or CD8 class using the MIRA data. Log10-transformed breadth and depth values were compared by one-way ANOVA with Sidak's multiple comparisons tests. TCRdb took over this immuneACCESS table, retaining in-frame rearrangements with V and J assigned. Such tables are incomplete; in checked studies, under half of the missing clones stem from an unresolved V gene, and the remainder is unexplained. The V and J calls and the clone size are those of that table, but D and trimming were determined from the DNA. The sample table contains around 120,000 clones; only one count was recorded for approximately 85% of them. Of the sample, around 6.2% is held by the ten largest clones.

On this clone itself: Its antigen is currently not known. Base qualities are not at hand, and no much larger clone is one base apart.

Interpreted using the paper, the time point label stands for: baseline before first vaccination. Samples from vaccinated people were obtained from the UK trials COV001 and COV002, which included a single-blind randomized controlled phase 2/3 trial of AZD1222 (ChAdOx1 nCoV-19) in healthy adults. For TCRbeta chain sequencing, PBMC samples from trial participants were taken at day 0 and at day 28 after the second dose. V and J lose 1 base and 3 bases, and a span of 18 bases separates them. In the germline V gene, CDR1 corresponds to SGHDN and CDR2 to FVKESK. The CDR3 numbers 17 residues from cysteine through phenylalanine. Only the CDR3 DNA is retained, 51 bases long and in frame from the first base.

This sequence was found in an adult in good health. Recombination joined TRBV14 with TRBJ1-2; tentative D gene TRBD1, with 6 bases matching. The sample in question was peripheral blood, obtained on day 0 of AZD1222 vaccination. The CDR3 protein: CASSQVPWEGVHYGYTF. DNA sequence: TGTGCCAGCAGCCAAGTCCCCTGGGAGGGGGTCCACTATGGCTACACCTTC.